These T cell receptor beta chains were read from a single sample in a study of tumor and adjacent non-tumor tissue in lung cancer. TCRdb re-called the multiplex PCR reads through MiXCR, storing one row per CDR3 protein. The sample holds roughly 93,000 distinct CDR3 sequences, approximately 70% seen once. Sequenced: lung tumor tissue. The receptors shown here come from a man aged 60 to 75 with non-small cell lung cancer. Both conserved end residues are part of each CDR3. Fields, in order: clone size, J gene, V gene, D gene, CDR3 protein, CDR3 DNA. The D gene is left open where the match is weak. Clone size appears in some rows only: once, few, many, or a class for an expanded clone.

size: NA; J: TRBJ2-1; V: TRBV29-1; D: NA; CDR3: CSVGTWGHNEQFF; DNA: TGCAGCGTTGGGACATGGGGCCACAATGAGCAGTTCTTC
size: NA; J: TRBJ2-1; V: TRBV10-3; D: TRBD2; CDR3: CAIRRAGGDNEQFF; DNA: TGTGCCATCAGGAGAGCGGGAGGGGACAATGAGCAGTTCTTC
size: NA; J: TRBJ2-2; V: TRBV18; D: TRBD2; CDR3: CASSTPSGGFTGELFF; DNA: TGTGCCAGCTCAACACCGAGCGGGGGATTCACCGGGGAGCTGTTTTTT
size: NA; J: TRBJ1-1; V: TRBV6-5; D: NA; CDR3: CASGDPRGRGTEAFF; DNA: TGTGCCAGCGGCGACCCCAGGGGTAGGGGCACTGAAGCTTTCTTT
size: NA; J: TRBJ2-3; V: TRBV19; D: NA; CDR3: CASSIVWAVPVTQYF; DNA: TGTGCCAGTAGCATAGTTTGGGCAGTTCCAGTTACGCAGTATTTT
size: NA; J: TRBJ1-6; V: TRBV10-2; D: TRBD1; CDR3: CATTDGTAYSYLHF; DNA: TGCGCCACCACAGACGGGACAGCTTATTCATACCTCCACTTT
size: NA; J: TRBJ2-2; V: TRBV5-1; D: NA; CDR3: CASSLENRERTGKLFF; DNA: TGCGCCAGCAGCTTGGAAAACAGGGAAAGGACCGGGAAGCTGTTTTTT
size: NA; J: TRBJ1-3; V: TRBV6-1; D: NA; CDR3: CSSSHSSGNTIYF; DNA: TGTTCCAGCAGTCACAGCTCTGGAAACACCATATATTTT
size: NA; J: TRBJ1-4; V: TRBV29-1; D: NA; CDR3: CSVILDGSSGLFF; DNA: TGCAGCGTTATTTTGGACGGGTCGTCAGGACTGTTTTTT
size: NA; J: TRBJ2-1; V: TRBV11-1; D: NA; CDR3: CAGSLASSYNERFF; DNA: TGTGCCGGCAGCTTAGCATCTTCCTACAATGAGCGGTTCTTC
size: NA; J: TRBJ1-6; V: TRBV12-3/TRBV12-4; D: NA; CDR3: CASSFWVPGTLANSPLHF; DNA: TGTGCCAGCAGTTTTTGGGTTCCCGGGACATTGGCTAATTCACCCCTCCACTTT
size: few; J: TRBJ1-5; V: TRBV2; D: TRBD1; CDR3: CASTPGQGSNQPQHF; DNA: TGTGCCAGCACTCCCGGACAGGGAAGCAATCAGCCCCAGCATTTT
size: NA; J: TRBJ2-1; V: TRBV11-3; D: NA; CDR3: CANSLRGDSYNEQFF; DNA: TGTGCCAACAGTTTAAGGGGAGACTCCTACAATGAGCAGTTCTTC
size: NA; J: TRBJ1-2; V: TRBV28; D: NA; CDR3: CASRRGIYTF; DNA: TGTGCCAGCAGACGAGGGATCTACACCTTC
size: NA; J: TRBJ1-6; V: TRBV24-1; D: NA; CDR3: CATSDSRSNSLLHF; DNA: TGTGCCACCAGTGATTCTCGCTCTAATTCACTCCTCCACTTT
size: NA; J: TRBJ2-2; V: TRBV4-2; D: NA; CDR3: CASSPGLGGNPRELLF; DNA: TGTGCCAGCAGTCCTGGACTAGGGGGTAACCCCCGGGAGCTGTTGTTT
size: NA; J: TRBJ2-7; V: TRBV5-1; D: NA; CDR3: CASSFGGAGSYERYF; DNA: TGCGCCAGCAGCTTCGGGGGAGCGGGTTCCTACGAGCGGTACTTT
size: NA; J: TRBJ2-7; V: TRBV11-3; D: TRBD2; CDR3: CASGRGGTMRFPEQYF; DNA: TGTGCCAGCGGCCGGGGGGGGACCATGCGCTTCCCCGAGCAGTACTTT
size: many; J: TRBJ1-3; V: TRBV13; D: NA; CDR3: CASSSRQASGNTIYF; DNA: TGTGCCAGCAGCTCCCGACAGGCTTCTGGAAACACCATATATTTT
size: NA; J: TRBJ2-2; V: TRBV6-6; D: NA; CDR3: CTSSKNRDTNTGELFF; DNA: TGTACCAGTAGTAAAAACCGGGACACGAACACCGGGGAGCTGTTTTTT
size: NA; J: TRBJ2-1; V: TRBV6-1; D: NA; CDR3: CATYTLLQDIEQFF; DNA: TGTGCCACCTACACTCTCTTACAGGACATTGAGCAATTCTTC
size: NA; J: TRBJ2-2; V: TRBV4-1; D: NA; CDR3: CASSQEPGRAAGKLFF; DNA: TGTGCCAGCAGCCAAGAACCAGGCAGGGCGGCCGGGAAGCTGTTTTTT
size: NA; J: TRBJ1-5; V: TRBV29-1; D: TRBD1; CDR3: CSFLFGQGAYQPQHF; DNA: TGCAGCTTCCTATTCGGACAGGGCGCATATCAGCCCCAGCATTTT
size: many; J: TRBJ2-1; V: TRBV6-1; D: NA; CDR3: CASSGRQRRIYNEQFF; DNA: TGTGCCAGCAGTGGCCGACAGCGGAGGATCTACAATGAGCAGTTCTTC
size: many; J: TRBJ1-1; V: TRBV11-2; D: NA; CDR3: CASSALTGLREAFF; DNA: TGTGCCAGCAGCGCCCTCACGGGCTTGCGTGAAGCTTTCTTT
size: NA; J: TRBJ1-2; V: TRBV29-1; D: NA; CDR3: CGVVGGNYGYTF; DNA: TGTGGCGTTGTAGGGGGAAACTATGGCTACACCTTC
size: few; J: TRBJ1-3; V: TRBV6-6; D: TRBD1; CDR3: CASSILGQGGNTIYF; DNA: TGTGCCAGCAGCATCTTGGGACAGGGGGGAAACACCATATATTTT
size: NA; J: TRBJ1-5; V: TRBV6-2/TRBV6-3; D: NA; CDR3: CASNYVKTRTFNQPQHF; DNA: TGTGCCAGCAATTACGTTAAGACAAGGACCTTCAATCAGCCCCAGCATTTT
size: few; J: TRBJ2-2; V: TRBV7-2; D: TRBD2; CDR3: CASSFSSGGQSGELFF; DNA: TGTGCCAGTAGCTTTTCTAGCGGGGGGCAATCCGGGGAGCTGTTTTTT
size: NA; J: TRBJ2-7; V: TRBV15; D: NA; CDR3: CATSIAGEEQYF; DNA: TGTGCCACCAGCATCGCAGGGGAGGAGCAGTACTTC
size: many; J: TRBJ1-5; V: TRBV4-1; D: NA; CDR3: CASSQDPGNSNQPQHF; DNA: TGCGCCAGCAGCCAAGATCCAGGTAATAGCAATCAGCCCCAGCATTTT
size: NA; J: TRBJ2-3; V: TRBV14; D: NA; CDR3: CVSRQLRDTQYF; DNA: TGTGTCAGCAGACAGCTGCGAGATACGCAGTATTTT
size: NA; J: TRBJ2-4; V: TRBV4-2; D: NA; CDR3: CVSSQDAVPPADIQYF; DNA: TGTGTCAGTAGCCAAGATGCGGTCCCCCCAGCGGACATTCAGTACTTC
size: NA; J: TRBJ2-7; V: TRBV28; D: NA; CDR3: CVSSLYASGRHEQYF; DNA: TGTGTCAGCAGTTTATACGCCAGCGGGCGCCACGAGCAGTACTTC
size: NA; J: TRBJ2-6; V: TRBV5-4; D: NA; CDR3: CASSETGRTLGAKVLAF; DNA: TGTGCCAGCAGCGAGACAGGAAGAACCCTTGGGGCCAAGGTCCTGGCTTTC
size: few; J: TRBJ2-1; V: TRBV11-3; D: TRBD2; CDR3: CASSLDGTSGRRNEQFF; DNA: TGTGCCAGCAGCTTAGATGGTACTAGCGGGAGACGCAATGAGCAGTTCTTC
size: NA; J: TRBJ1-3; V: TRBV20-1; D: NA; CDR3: CSARDHGGGVGNTIYF; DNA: TGCAGTGCTAGAGATCATGGGGGGGGTGTTGGAAACACCATATATTTT
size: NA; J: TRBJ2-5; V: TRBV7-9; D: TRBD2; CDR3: CASSTSVRGTQYF; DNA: TGTGCCAGCAGCACTAGCGTACGAGGGACCCAGTACTTC
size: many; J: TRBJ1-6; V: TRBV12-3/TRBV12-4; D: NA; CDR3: CASSPASNSPLHF; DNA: TGTGCCAGCAGCCCCGCCTCTAATTCACCCCTCCACTTT
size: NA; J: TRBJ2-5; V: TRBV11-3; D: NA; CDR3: CTSSLGGGKQETQYF; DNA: TGTACCAGCAGCTTAGGGGGAGGGAAACAAGAGACCCAGTACTTC
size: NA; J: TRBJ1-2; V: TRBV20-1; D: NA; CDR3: CSARIGVSDGYTF; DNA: TGCAGTGCGAGGATAGGGGTTTCGGATGGCTACACCTTC
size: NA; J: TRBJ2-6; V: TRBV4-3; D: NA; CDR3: CASSRVQAASGANVLTF; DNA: TGCGCCAGCAGTCGCGTACAGGCAGCCTCTGGGGCCAACGTCCTGACTTTC